Below, 20 T cell receptor beta chains from the same sample are listed, as sequenced in a study of identifying expanded T cells in peripheral blood. The table came from immunoSEQ multiplex PCR; TCRdb's copy has only in-frame clones and leaves some out. The data show 80,000 to 90,000 clones, with roughly 90% seen just once and roughly 2.8% held by the top ten. Sequencing used blood. The receptors were gathered from a person aged 18 to 70 in good health.

The chain couples TRBV18 to TRBJ2-1; weak D call: TRBD1 (6 bases). The germline CDR1 and CDR2 sequences are KGHSH and LQKENI. The CDR3 is made up of 15 amino acids. The V and J ends lost 3 bases and 3 bases respectively, with 12 bases between them. CDR3: CASSPDRLRYNEQFF. In nucleotides, the CDR3 is TGTGCCAGCTCACCCGACAGGCTCCGCTACAATGAGCAGTTCTTC.

This clone was seen once. The chain is built from TRBV6-6 and TRBJ2-7; D might be TRBD2 (6 bases). There are 13 residues in the CDR3. Germline CDR1 is MNHNY and CDR2 is SVGAGI (reference sequence). V lost 10 bases to trimming and J lost 7 bases, with 20 bases between them. The CDR3 region has the DNA TGTGCCACTGGGGACTCCAACCTGAGGGAGCAGTACTTC. It codes for CATGDSNLREQYF.

The chain carries TRBV28 and TRBJ2-1; D remains unclear. Trimming took off 8 bases at V and 9 bases at J, with 11 bases between the two ends. The CDR3 sequence is 11 residues long. Germline CDR1 is MDHEN and CDR2 is SYDVKM. The CDR3 sequence is CASSLRGEQFF. The DNA for the CDR3 is TGTGCCAGCTCGTTACGCGGTGAGCAGTTCTTC.

The chain links TRBV13 to TRBJ2-7, with 13 bases identical to TRBD2. This CDR3 spans 15 amino acids. The J segment lost 2 bases and the V segment lost 3 bases, leaving 1 base of the junction unmatched. Germline V gene data show CDR1 as PRHDT and CDR2 as FYEKMQ (reference sequence). CDR3: CASSFGTSGAYEQYF. CDR3 nucleotides: TGTGCCAGCAGCTTCGGGACTAGCGGGGCCTACGAGCAGTACTTC. The variable domain in full, with the rest retrieved from reference TRBV13 and TRBJ2-7, is AAGVIQSPRHLIKEKRETATLKCYPIPRHDTVYWYQQGPGQDPQFLISFYEKMQSDKGSIPDRFSAQQFSDYHSELNMSSLELGDSALYFCASSFGTSGAYEQYFGPGTRLTVT.

J is TRBJ2-1 and V is TRBV29-1, with 8 nucleotides matching TRBD1. CDR3 length: 15 amino acids. Germline assignment: CDR1 SQVTM and CDR2 ANQGSEA. J gave up 8 bases and V 4 bases, and 13 bases lay outside the gene matches. This CDR3 is CSVVNPSDRVDEQFF. CDR3 nucleotides: TGCAGCGTTGTCAATCCCTCGGACAGGGTGGATGAGCAGTTCTTC.

V and J are TRBV6-1 and TRBJ2-2; unclear D gene. Per the germline V gene, CDR1 is MNHNS and CDR2 is SASEGT. The CDR3 runs 15 residues. V was pared by 2 bases and J by 5 bases, with 12 bases between. CDR3 sequence reads: CASSENPAPTGELFF. CDR3 coding DNA: TGTGCCAGCAGTGAAAACCCGGCCCCAACCGGGGAGCTGTTTTTT.

The rearrangement links TRBV7-9 to TRBJ2-1; D gene uncertain. Deletions cut 3 bases from V and 7 bases from J, with 10 bases between. The CDR3 spans 13 residues. Germline loops: CDR1 SEHNR, CDR2 FQNEAQ (reference sequence). CDR3 DNA sequence: TGTGCCAGCAGCTTCGGCGTAGGTAATGAGCAGTTCTTC. Translated, it gives CASSFGVGNEQFF.

The chain employs TRBV5-6 and TRBJ2-5; D unclear. The CDR3 sequence is 11 residues long. V was pared by 2 bases and J by 5 bases, with 4 bases between. CDR1 and CDR2 (germline): SGHDT, YYEEEE. The CDR3, as DNA: TGTGCCAGCAGCTTCTCCGAGACCCAGTACTTC. Protein sequence: CASSFSETQYF.

This clone was seen only once. The rearrangement uses TRBV4-1 and TRBJ2-7; the match to TRBD1 covers 10 bases. The V and J ends lost 5 bases and 7 bases, in that order; junction bases with no gene match: 8. CDR1 MGHRA and CDR2 YSYEKL come from the germline V gene. The CDR3 runs to 14 residues. The CDR3 sequence is CASSRPGQGREQYF. The CDR3 nucleotides read TGCGCCAGCAGCAGGCCGGGACAGGGGCGGGAGCAGTACTTC.

In DNA form, the CDR3 reads TGTGCCAGCAGTTCACCCAGAAATTGGAGGGGTGAGCAGTTCTTC. Translation gives CASSSPRNWRGEQFF. This chain uses TRBV27 with TRBJ2-1; TRBD2 is a possible D gene (6 bases). Germline V gene lookup returns CDR1 MNHEY and CDR2 SMNVEV (reference sequence). The V end was cut by 4 bases, the J end by 9 bases, with 19 bases between. The CDR3 covers 15 residues.

V is TRBV7-2 and J is TRBJ2-5; 13 bases map to TRBD2. The better agreement between TRBJ2-7 and the DNA end casts doubt on the J call. The germline V gene has CDR1 SGHTA and CDR2 FQGNSA. The CDR3 sequence is 19 residues long. The CDR3 bases are TGTGCCAGCAGCTTACGTCCCGGGACTAGCGGGATGATTTCTTCCGAGCAGTACTTC. It codes for CASSLRPGTSGMISSEQYF.

The rearrangement links TRBV5-1 to TRBJ2-2, with TRBD1 matching over 7 bases. With 3 bases clipped from V and 1 base from J, the junction kept 6 bases outside the gene matches. CDR3 length: 16 amino acids. From germline, CDR1 is SGHRS and CDR2 YFSETQ. CDR3 in amino acids: CASSSSTGMNTGELFF. CDR3 bases: TGCGCCAGCAGCTCATCGACAGGGATGAACACCGGGGAGCTGTTTTTT.

This CDR3 reads CASSLTRGWRSEQYF. CDR3 DNA: TGTGCCAGCAGTTTAACCCGGGGGTGGCGTTCCGAGCAGTACTTC. The rearrangement joins TRBV27 to TRBJ2-7; weak D call: TRBD2 (6 bases). This CDR3 is 15 amino acids long. Trimming shortened V by 2 bases and J by 6 bases, and 17 bases separated the two germline ends. Germline CDR1 and CDR2: MNHEY and SMNVEV (reference sequence).

The J gene is TRBJ2-2, the V gene TRBV5-6; 8 bases align to TRBD1. This CDR3 is built from 15 residues. Germline-derived CDR1 and CDR2 are SGHDT and YYEEEE. With V trimmed by 3 bases and J by 5 bases, 6 bases remained unmatched. The CDR3 DNA follows: TGTGCCAGCAGCTCAACAGGGGGGAGGACCGGGGAGCTGTTTTTT. Amino acids: CASSSTGGRTGELFF.

V gene TRBV6-5 combines with J gene TRBJ1-5, with 7 bases fitting TRBD1. Germline CDR1 and CDR2: MNHEY and SVGAGI. Trimming took 2 bases from V and 7 from J; bases not matched to a gene: 8. This CDR3 spans 15 amino acids. The CDR3 protein is CASSYQIRQGQPQHF. The CDR3 coding sequence is TGTGCCAGCAGTTACCAAATCCGACAGGGCCAGCCCCAGCATTTT.

The chain carries TRBV6-5 and TRBJ1-2; the D is unclear. Trimming shortened V by 0 bases and J by 5 bases, and 16 bases separated the two germline ends. In germline, CDR1 is MNHEY, CDR2 SVGAGI. CDR3 length: 16 residues. CDR3 region: CASSYSGGRETYGYTF. Here the CDR3 DNA reads TGTGCCAGCAGTTACTCGGGTGGGAGGGAGACGTATGGCTACACCTTC.

The chain employs TRBV7-6 and TRBJ1-5; no clear D. Per germline, CDR1 SGHVS and CDR2 FNYEAQ. This CDR3 has 12 residues. V gave up 3 bases and J gave up 4 bases, with 4 bases separating them. The CDR3 here is CASSFQNQPQHF. CDR3 DNA: TGTGCCAGCAGCTTCCAAAATCAGCCCCAGCATTTT.

This clone was counted only a few times. The gene calls are TRBV13 and TRBJ1-5, with D uncertain. Trimming pared 4 bases from V and 2 bases from J, leaving 9 bases between. Germline lookup yields CDR1 PRHDT and CDR2 FYEKMQ (reference sequence). The CDR3 sequence is 14 residues long. The CDR3 nucleotides read TGTGCCAGCAGCTCCCTGGTCGGCAATCAGCCCCAGCATTTT. Protein: CASSSLVGNQPQHF. Full variable domain (remainder filled in from reference TRBV13 and TRBJ1-5): AAGVIQSPRHLIKEKRETATLKCYPIPRHDTVYWYQQGPGQDPQFLISFYEKMQSDKGSIPDRFSAQQFSDYHSELNMSSLELGDSALYFCASSSLVGNQPQHFGDGTRLSIL.

This rearrangement joins TRBV5-1 to TRBJ2-5; 11 bases match TRBD2. Germline V gene lookup returns CDR1 SGHRS and CDR2 YFSETQ. The J segment lost 2 bases and the V segment lost 0 bases, leaving 3 bases of the junction unmatched. This CDR3 comprises 16 residues. CDR3 loop: CASSLAASGGQETQYF. For the CDR3, the DNA is TGCGCCAGCAGCTTGGCGGCTAGCGGGGGGCAAGAGACCCAGTACTTC. Full variable domain (remainder filled in from reference TRBV5-1 and TRBJ2-5): KAGVTQTPRYLIKTRGQQVTLSCSPISGHRSVSWYQQTPGQGLQFLFEYFSETQRNKGNFPGRFSGRQFSNSRSEMNVSTLELGDSALYLCASSLAASGGQETQYFGPGTRLLVL.

The chain combines TRBV29-1 with TRBJ2-7; 8 bases agree with TRBD1. This CDR3 comprises 13 residues. Germline loops: CDR1 SQVTM, CDR2 ANQGSEA. V was pared by 6 bases and J by 6 bases, with 10 bases of the junction left unmatched. The CDR3 protein is CSVKESGGGEQYF. The CDR3 nucleotides are TGCAGCGTGAAAGAGTCAGGGGGCGGCGAGCAGTACTTC.